The 8 T cell receptor beta chains given below trace back to one sample, sequenced in a study of T cells in localized non-small cell lung cancer. TCRdb's copy holds only in-frame clones and misses some; the assay was immunoSEQ multiplex PCR. The sample records some 28,000 clones, approximately 86% being singletons. This material consisted of peripheral blood, taken before any cancer treatment. Receptors were obtained from a male donor aged 60 or over with stage I lung adenocarcinoma.

V gene TRBV28 combines with J gene TRBJ1-2; D uncertain. This CDR3 comprises 14 residues. CDR1 MDHEN and CDR2 SYDVKM come from the germline V gene. Between the trimmed V and J ends, which lost 3 bases and 2 bases, there was a span of 10 bases. The CDR3 loop is CASSLTGENYGYTF. CDR3 coding DNA: TGTGCCAGCAGTTTGACCGGGGAGAACTATGGCTACACCTTC.

The DNA for the CDR3 is TGTGCCAGCAGCTTAATGGGGAACGGTGAAGCTTTCTTT. It yields the protein CASSLMGNGEAFF. This chain uses TRBV7-2 with TRBJ1-1; D is ambiguous. Germline V gene data show CDR1 as SGHTA and CDR2 as FQGNSA. The CDR3 length is 13 residues. V lost 2 bases to trimming and J lost 7 bases, with 11 bases between them.

V is TRBV28 and J is TRBJ2-7, with TRBD1 matching 7 bases. Trimming at V came to 4 bases and at J to 0 bases, leaving 3 bases not matched to a gene. Germline loops: CDR1 MDHEN, CDR2 SYDVKM. The CDR3 sequence is 14 residues long. The CDR3 coding sequence is TGTGCCAGCAGTTCCGGGACAGTCTCCTACGAGCAGTACTTC. It encodes CASSSGTVSYEQYF.

The V gene is TRBV10-3, the J gene TRBJ2-7, with 9 positions matching TRBD1. Trimming took 3 bases from V and 7 from J; bases not matched to a gene: 10. Looked up from germline, CDR1 is ENHRY and CDR2 is SYGVKD. The CDR3 extends over 15 amino acids. The CDR3 is CAISDPGQGLEEQYF. The CDR3 DNA follows: TGTGCCATCAGTGATCCGGGACAGGGCCTTGAAGAGCAGTACTTC.

The V call is TRBV7-2, the J call TRBJ2-7; a possible D gene is TRBD2 (5 bases). The CDR3 contains 16 residues. From germline, CDR1 is SGHTA and CDR2 FQGNSA. V lost 5 bases and J lost 5, with 22 bases in between. As DNA, the CDR3 is TGTGCCAGCAGCCCAAATCCTCCGGGGATCCGAAACGAGCAGTACTTC. This sequence encodes CASSPNPPGIRNEQYF. Filled out from reference TRBV7-2 and TRBJ2-7, the complete variable domain reads GAGVSQSPSNKVTEKGKDVELRCDPISGHTALYWYRQSLGQGLEFLIYFQGNSAPDKSGLPSDRFSAERTGGSVSTLTIQRTQQEDSAVYLCASSPNPPGIRNEQYFGPGTRLTVT.

The V call is TRBV5-1, the J call TRBJ1-4, with TRBD1 as a possible D gene (6 bases). V lost 5 bases and J 4 bases, leaving 15 bases between the germline ends. From germline, CDR1 is SGHRS and CDR2 YFSETQ. The CDR3 loop spans 15 amino acids. In nucleotides, the CDR3 is TGCGCCAGCAGGGGTACAGGGCGAAGTAATGAAAAACTGTTTTTT. It encodes CASRGTGRSNEKLFF.

The chain combines TRBV7-7 with TRBJ2-3; a weak D match, TRBD2 (6 bases). There are 16 residues in the CDR3. Between the trimmed V and J ends, which lost 1 base and 0 bases, there was a span of 11 bases. Looked up from germline, CDR1 is SSHAT and CDR2 is FNYEAQ (reference sequence). CDR3 coding DNA: TGTGCCAGCAGCTTAGGCGGGGCGACTAGCACAGATACGCAGTATTTT. It is translated as CASSLGGATSTDTQYF. The full variable domain, its missing parts supplied by reference TRBV7-7 and TRBJ2-3, is GAGVSQSPRYKVTKRGQDVTLRCDPISSHATLYWYQQALGQGPEFLTYFNYEAQPDKSGLPSDRFSAERPEGSISTLTIQRTEQRDSAMYRCASSLGGATSTDTQYFGPGTRLTVL.

The genes are TRBV9 and TRBJ2-5; a possible D gene is TRBD1 (6 bases). Germline CDR1 SGDLS, CDR2 YYNGEE. The CDR3 contains 13 residues. The V end lost 5 bases, the J end lost 2 bases, and 10 bases lay between the germline ends. CDR3 region: CASSRRGQETQYF. CDR3 in DNA: TGTGCCAGCAGTCGTAGGGGGCAAGAGACCCAGTACTTC.